This T cell receptor beta chain was identified during a study of cytomegalovirus exposure and HLA in healthy donors. Study-wide points: Earlier findings revealed that most TCR beta V segments proved productive either about 87% or about 30% of the time.

PCR used 60 Vbeta primers and 13 Jbeta primers. Clones were read by immunoSEQ multiplex PCR, and TCRdb kept only the in-frame ones, dropping some. The data contain around 130,000 clones, around 72% of them singletons. This clone was seen only a few times. Its cognate antigen is unknown. The source is a human donor in good health. The sequencing input was PBMCs.

CDR3 sequence (DNA): TGTGCCAGCAGCTTAAGGGCACTAGCCCCGGGGGATACGCAGTATTTT. Its translation: CASSLRALAPGDTQYF. V usage is TRBV11-2 and J usage is TRBJ2-3; a weak D match, TRBD2 (6 bases). The germline CDR1 and CDR2 sequences are SGHAT and FQNNGV. The CDR3 contains 16 residues. Trimming took 2 bases from V and 6 from J, leaving 18 bases between them. Full variable domain (outside the CDR3, taken from reference TRBV11-2 and TRBJ2-3): EAGVAQSPRYKIIEKRQSVAFWCNPISGHATLYWYQQILGQGPKLLIQFQNNGVVDDSQLPKDRFSAERLKGVDSTLKIQPAKLEDSAVYLCASSLRALAPGDTQYFGPGTRLTVL.